This T cell receptor beta chain was sequenced during a study of T-cell reconstitution after alpha-beta-depleted transplantation in children. Study-level points and caveats: Newly produced T cells mostly provided counts and TCRbeta diversity after one year, as hyperexpanded clones declined. From surviving recipient T cells and thymic progenitors came the high day-60 TCRbeta diversity observed in some patients. Alpha-beta T cells present about two months after transplant were reported to originate from several hundred expanded graft clones.

From germline, CDR1 is SQVTM and CDR2 ANQGSEA. Trimming removed 6 bases from V and 5 bases from J; junction bases left unmatched: 11. CDR3 length: 14 amino acids. The table lists this clonotype with many counts. The antigen is undetermined. Molecular barcoding with unique molecular identifiers was used for the TCRbeta library. TCRdb re-derived calls from the PCR reads in MiXCR, one entry per CDR3 protein. The top ten clones hold about 30% of a sample with more than 400,000 distinct CDR3 sequences, around 46% of them seen once. The rearrangement links TRBV29-1 to TRBJ1-2; the match to TRBD1 covers 8 bases. Sequences were derived from PBMCs, sampled before TCRalphabeta/CD19-depleted stem cell transplant. The receptor's source is a girl aged 2 to 9 with aplastic anemia, due to receive a stem cell transplant. The CDR3 DNA is TGCAGCGTGATTACTCCAGGGGGCGGATATGGCTACACCTTC. It translates to CSVITPGGGYGYTF.